One and the same sample provided the 21 T cell receptor beta chains below, sequenced in a study of PD-1 blockade in mismatch repair-deficient tumors. Sequencing used immunoSEQ multiplex PCR; TCRdb keeps in-frame clones, though not all of them. Among about 38,000 clones, 79% were seen once, and the ten largest hold 22%. Source: peripheral blood, taken 4 weeks after starting pembrolizumab. The source of these receptors is an adult with mismatch repair-deficient cancer.

This clone was observed a handful of times. The CDR3 coding sequence is TGTGCCAGCAGCTTAGACTGGTGGGGATCCTACGAGCAGTACTTC. This encodes CASSLDWWGSYEQYF. The chain recombines TRBV7-8 with TRBJ2-7; D remains unclear. The CDR3 length is 15 residues. Germline V lookup: CDR1 SGHVS, CDR2 FQNEAQ. With 1 base removed from V and 1 base from J, the gap between germline ends came to 11 bases.

This clone was detected only once. This rearrangement joins TRBV11-1 to TRBJ2-3; 15 nucleotides agree with TRBD2. V lost 5 bases, J lost 5 bases, and 2 bases stayed unmatched. Germline values: CDR1 SGHAT, CDR2 FQDESV (reference sequence). The CDR3 covers 15 residues. The CDR3 protein is CASSPGLAGGDTQYF. The CDR3 nucleotides are TGTGCCAGCAGCCCGGGACTAGCGGGAGGAGATACGCAGTATTTT.

The CDR3 DNA reads as TGCAGCGTCAACGGGTCCTCACGAGCCAATCAGCCCCAGCATTTT. Amino acid sequence: CSVNGSSRANQPQHF. The chain couples TRBV29-1 to TRBJ1-5; D not certain. Per germline, CDR1 SQVTM and CDR2 ANQGSEA. The CDR3 is 15 residues long. V was pared by 6 bases and J by 3 bases, with 18 bases between.

The chain recombines TRBV30 with TRBJ2-5, with D unresolved. The CDR3 consists of 11 residues. Between the trimmed V and J ends, which lost 2 bases and 5 bases, there was a span of 6 bases. Germline V gene lookup returns CDR1 GTSNPN and CDR2 SVGIG (reference sequence). The CDR3 region is CAWSFEETQYF. DNA of the CDR3: TGTGCCTGGAGTTTTGAGGAGACCCAGTACTTC.

This clone has just one count. The chain employs TRBV30 and TRBJ2-3; TRBD1 matches at 9 bases. Germline CDR1 reads GTSNPN; CDR2 reads SVGIG (reference sequence). V lost 2 bases, J lost 5 bases, and 20 bases stayed unmatched. The CDR3 sequence is 19 residues long. Here the CDR3 reads CAWSSGQGPAGLTRDTQYF. The CDR3 nucleotides are TGTGCCTGGAGTTCGGGACAGGGACCGGCGGGCCTAACTAGAGATACGCAGTATTTT.

Many counts were recorded for this clone. The CDR3 region has the DNA TGTGCCAGCACCCAGGGCGCGGTTAACTATGGCTACACCTTC. This sequence encodes CASTQGAVNYGYTF. V usage is TRBV7-9 and J usage is TRBJ1-2, with D possibly matching TRBD1 (5 bases). There are 14 residues in the CDR3. Germline V CDR1 and CDR2: SEHNR, FQNEAQ (reference sequence). The V and J ends lost 7 bases and 1 base respectively, with 13 bases between them.

This clone was counted between two and nine times. The chain employs TRBV20-1 and TRBJ1-2; D may be TRBD1 (5 bases). V was pared by 3 bases and J by 8 bases, with 10 bases between. Germline loops: CDR1 DFQATT, CDR2 SNEGSKA (reference sequence). The CDR3 runs 11 residues. Here the CDR3 DNA reads TGCAGTGCTAGCCCGACAGTCGGCTACACCTTC. This sequence encodes CSASPTVGYTF.

The J gene is TRBJ2-2, the V gene TRBV5-1; TRBD2 matches at 12 bases. The CDR3 covers 17 residues. Germline CDR1 reads SGHRS; CDR2 reads YFSETQ. Losses at the gene ends were 4 bases for V and 3 bases for J; bases not matched to a gene: 7. The CDR3 DNA sequence: TGCGCCAGCAGCCCGTTGACTAGCGGGAGCCACACCGGGGAGCTGTTTTTT. Translating gives CASSPLTSGSHTGELFF.

The sample holds a few counts of this clone. This chain joins TRBV7-9 and TRBJ2-7; 8 bases are a match to TRBD1. The CDR3 loop spans 15 amino acids. V shed 1 base, J shed 3 bases, and the junction held 5 bases outside the gene matches. Germline V CDR1 and CDR2: SEHNR, FQNEAQ (reference sequence). CDR3 amino acids: CASSLGWGQDYEQYF. The DNA of the CDR3 is TGTGCCAGCAGCTTAGGGTGGGGACAGGACTACGAGCAGTACTTC.

This clone was seen more than once but under ten times. Different DNA sequences within this sample yield the same CDR3. The chain carries TRBV7-8 and TRBJ2-1; the D gene is possibly TRBD2 (5 bases). CDR1 is SGHVS and CDR2 is FQNEAQ in the germline V gene. This CDR3 region has 15 residues. Between the trimmed V and J ends, which lost 1 base and 6 bases, there was a span of 13 bases. The CDR3 sequence is CASSLELAGVNEQFF. CDR3 nucleotides: TGTGCCAGCAGCTTAGAGCTAGCAGGAGTCAATGAGCAGTTCTTC.

This rearrangement joins TRBV5-1 to TRBJ1-2, with 7 bases matching TRBD1. The ends lost 4 bases at V and 5 bases at J; junction bases unmatched: 11. The CDR3 has 15 residues. Germline V CDR1 and CDR2: SGHRS, YFSETQ. The CDR3 bases are TGCGCCAGCAGCCCGGGACAGACCCAGATTTATGGCTACACCTTC. This translates into CASSPGQTQIYGYTF.

CDR3 sequence (DNA): TGTGCCAGCAGCACCGGGACCACAGATACGCAGTATTTT. The encoded protein is CASSTGTTDTQYF. The chain links TRBV5-6 to TRBJ2-3; either TRBD1 or TRBD2 may supply D (5 bases each). In germline, CDR1 is SGHDT, CDR2 YYEEEE. This CDR3 region has 13 residues. V was clipped by 4 bases and J by 2 bases, with 8 bases between them.

J is TRBJ2-7 and V is TRBV11-2; 7 bases are shared with TRBD2. J gave up 0 bases and V 5 bases, and 4 bases lay outside the gene matches. Germline CDR1 and CDR2: SGHAT and FQNNGV. The CDR3 is made up of 14 amino acids. Here the CDR3 DNA reads TGTGCCAGCAGCCAAAGCGGGACCTCCTACGAGCAGTACTTC. Its translation is CASSQSGTSYEQYF.

The V gene is TRBV5-4, the J gene TRBJ2-7; TRBD1 matches at 10 bases. This CDR3 comprises 16 residues. CDR1 SGHNT and CDR2 YYREEE come from the germline V gene (reference sequence). The trim removed 4 bases at V and 2 bases at J, leaving 9 bases unmatched. The CDR3 DNA sequence: TGTGCCAGCAGCCCGACCTTGGACAGGGGGGCCTACGAGCAGTACTTC. Its translation: CASSPTLDRGAYEQYF. Full variable domain (outside the CDR3, taken from reference TRBV5-4 and TRBJ2-7): ETGVTQSPTHLIKTRGQQVTLRCSSQSGHNTVSWYQQALGQGPQFIFQYYREEENGRGNFPPRFSGLQFPNYSSELNVNALELDDSALYLCASSPTLDRGAYEQYFGPGTRLTVT.

The chain couples TRBV29-1 to TRBJ2-7; 7 bases map to TRBD1. Germline V lookup: CDR1 SQVTM, CDR2 ANQGSEA. The CDR3 loop spans 14 amino acids. V gave up 0 bases and J gave up 0 bases; unmatched junction bases: 2. The CDR3 here is CSVEDPGGSYEQYF. In DNA form, the CDR3 reads TGCAGCGTTGAAGATCCAGGGGGCTCCTACGAGCAGTACTTC.

This clone came up once. The V call is TRBV6-5, the J call TRBJ2-7; 9 positions match TRBD1. CDR1 is MNHEY, CDR2 SVGAGI, per germline. V shed 2 bases, J shed 3 bases, and the junction held 2 bases outside the gene matches. CDR3 length equals 14 residues. The CDR3 protein is CASSYAGQGYEQYF. The CDR3, as DNA: TGTGCCAGCAGTTACGCGGGACAGGGCTACGAGCAGTACTTC.

In DNA, the CDR3 is TGCGCCAGCAGCCTTGGGGGCGCGTACGGAAACACCATATATTTT. Translating gives CASSLGGAYGNTIYF. V usage is TRBV4-1 and J usage is TRBJ1-3, with D maybe TRBD1 (6 bases). V was cut by 4 bases and J by 4 bases, with 14 bases left in between. The germline CDR1 and CDR2 sequences are MGHRA and YSYEKL. This CDR3 has 15 amino acids.

V gene TRBV6-1 combines with J gene TRBJ2-7, with a tentative D call TRBD2 (5 bases). The CDR3 covers 19 residues. The germline gives CDR1 MNHNS, CDR2 SASEGT. V gave up 1 base and J gave up 1 base, with 23 bases separating them. The chain's CDR3 is CASSEVFVDVLLASYEQYF. DNA for the CDR3: TGTGCCAGCAGTGAAGTTTTCGTGGACGTCCTGCTAGCATCCTACGAGCAGTACTTC.

The chain carries TRBV21-1 and TRBJ2-5; the D call in the table, TRBD1, was not verified against the DNA. TRBV21-1 constitutes a pseudogene. The length of the CDR3 is 15 residues. This chain's CDR3 is CASSKEPGGQETQYF. DNA of the CDR3: TGTGCCAGCAGCAAAGAGCCAGGGGGCCAAGAGACCCAGTACTTC.

This rearrangement joins TRBV4-3 to TRBJ1-2, with 9 bases matching TRBD1. CDR3 length: 15 amino acids. In germline, CDR1 is LGHNA, CDR2 YSLEER. J lost 5 bases, V lost 0 bases, and 4 bases had no gene match. DNA for the CDR3: TGCGCCAGCAGCCAAGATGGGGACAGGGTTTATGGCTACACCTTC. It translates to CASSQDGDRVYGYTF.

J is TRBJ2-7 and V is TRBV18; 12 positions match TRBD1. The germline V gene encodes CDR1 KGHSH and CDR2 LQKENI. J gave up 0 bases and V 5 bases, and 5 bases lay outside the gene matches. The CDR3 consists of 16 residues. The CDR3 nucleotides read TGTGCCAGCTCAGGGGGACAGGGGGCACTCTCCTACGAGCAGTACTTC. Protein sequence: CASSGGQGALSYEQYF.